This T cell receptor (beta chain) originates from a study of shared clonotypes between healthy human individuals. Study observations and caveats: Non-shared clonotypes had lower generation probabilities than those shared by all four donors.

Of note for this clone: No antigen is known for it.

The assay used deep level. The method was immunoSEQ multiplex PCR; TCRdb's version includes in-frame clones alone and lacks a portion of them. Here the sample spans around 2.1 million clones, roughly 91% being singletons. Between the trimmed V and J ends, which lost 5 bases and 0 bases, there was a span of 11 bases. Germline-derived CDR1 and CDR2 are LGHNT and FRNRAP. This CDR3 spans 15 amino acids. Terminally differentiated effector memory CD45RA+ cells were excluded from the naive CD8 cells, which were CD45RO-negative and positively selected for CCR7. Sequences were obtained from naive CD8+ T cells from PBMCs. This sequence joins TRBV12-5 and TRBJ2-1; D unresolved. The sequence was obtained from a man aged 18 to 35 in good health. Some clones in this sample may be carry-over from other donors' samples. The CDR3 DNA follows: TGTGCTAGTGGTCCGCCGACACTCTCCTACAATGAGCAGTTCTTC. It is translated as CASGPPTLSYNEQFF.